A selection of T cell receptor beta chains follows, all from one sample in a study of control samples from healthy donors and cancer patients. Profiling relied on immunoSEQ multiplex PCR, and the TCRdb table lists in-frame clones only, not all of them. The sample has about 160,000 clones; more than 85% are singletons. What was sequenced was blood. Every receptor here comes from a woman in her thirties in good health. The CDR3 runs from the conserved cysteine through the conserved F or W. A D gene is named only where the DNA matches it firmly. Size is stated for part of the rows, as once, few or many counts, or as a class when the clone is expanded.

CASSPPGGNQPQHF	TGTGCCAGCAGCCCCCCGGGCGGCAATCAGCCCCAGCATTTT	NA	TRBJ1-5	TRBV27	NA
CASSSGLAGDYNEQFF	TGTGCCAGCAGTTCGGGGCTAGCGGGCGACTACAATGAGCAGTTCTTC	NA	TRBJ2-1	TRBV6-5	TRBD2
CASSQQGNYGYTF	TGTGCCAGCAGCCAACAGGGTAACTATGGCTACACCTTC	NA	TRBJ1-2	TRBV4-2	NA
CASSQEGPEAFF	TGCGCCAGCAGCCAGGAAGGCCCCGAAGCTTTCTTT	NA	TRBJ1-1	TRBV5-1	NA
CAISLGYNEQFF	TGTGCCATCAGTCTCGGCTACAATGAGCAGTTCTTC	NA	TRBJ2-1	TRBV10-3	NA
CASSPNLAGTGELFF	TGTGCCAGCTCACCAAACCTAGCGGGTACCGGGGAGCTGTTTTTT	NA	TRBJ2-2	TRBV18	TRBD2
CASSQTGGEKLFF	TGCGCCAGCAGCCAGACAGGGGGGGAAAAACTGTTTTTT	NA	TRBJ1-4	TRBV4-1	TRBD1
CASSPPDRAFYEQYF	TGTGCCAGCTCACCACCGGACAGGGCATTCTACGAGCAGTACTTC	NA	TRBJ2-7	TRBV18	TRBD1
CASSYQDRANYGYTF	TGTGCCAGCAGTTACCAGGACAGGGCAAACTATGGCTACACCTTC	NA	TRBJ1-2	TRBV5-4	TRBD1
CASHRGRNTEAFF	TGTGCCAGCCACAGGGGGAGGAACACTGAAGCTTTCTTT	NA	TRBJ1-1	TRBV6-5	TRBD1
CASSKDSEMVDTQYF	TGTGCCAGCAGCAAGGACAGTGAGATGGTAGATACGCAGTATTTT	NA	TRBJ2-3	TRBV5-4	NA
CASSTQGATGELFF	TGTGCCAGCAGTACCCAGGGGGCCACCGGGGAGCTGTTTTTT	NA	TRBJ2-2	TRBV28	TRBD1
CASSFLSEAFF	TGTGCCAGCAGCTTTCTATCTGAAGCTTTCTTT	NA	TRBJ1-1	TRBV12-1	NA
CASSLGGTGGLEQFF	TGTGCCAGCAGCTTAGGGGGGACAGGGGGATTGGAGCAGTTCTTC	NA	TRBJ2-1	TRBV7-2	TRBD1
CASSQTLSLADQYF	TGCGCCAGCAGCCAAACGCTTAGCTTAGCGGACCAGTACTTC	once	TRBJ2-7	TRBV4-1	NA
CASSQAQATTAQETQYF	TGTGCCAGCAGCCAAGCGCAAGCCACAACAGCCCAAGAGACCCAGTACTTC	NA	TRBJ2-5	TRBV3-1/TRBV3-2	NA
CASSFSQNTEAFF	TGTGCCAGCAGCTTTAGTCAGAACACTGAAGCTTTCTTT	NA	TRBJ1-1	TRBV7-2	NA
CASSYETYEQYF	TGTGCCAGCAGTTACGAGACCTACGAGCAGTACTTC	NA	TRBJ2-7	TRBV6-2/TRBV6-3	NA
CASSVLLMWDFSYNEQFF	TGTGCCAGCAGCGTCCTCTTGATGTGGGACTTCTCCTACAATGAGCAGTTCTTC	once	TRBJ2-1	TRBV9	NA
CASSLGDIARNSPLHF	TGTGCCAGCAGCTTAGGGGACATAGCGAGGAATTCACCCCTCCACTTT	few	TRBJ1-6	TRBV7-9	NA
CASSTNRVRDGYTF	TGTGCCAGTAGTACGAACAGGGTCCGGGATGGCTACACCTTC	once	TRBJ1-2	TRBV19	NA
CASSLRLQDNEQFF	TGTGCCAGCAGCTTAAGACTCCAGGACAATGAGCAGTTCTTC	once	TRBJ2-1	TRBV7-8	NA
CASSLTSGTGELFF	TGTGCCAGCAGCTTGACAAGTGGCACCGGGGAGCTGTTTTTT	NA	TRBJ2-2	TRBV7-3	NA
CASRGLLGGEAFF	TGTGCCAGCCGTGGGTTGTTGGGGGGTGAAGCTTTCTTT	NA	TRBJ1-1	TRBV27	NA
CAISRQGQNEQFF	TGTGCCATCTCTCGTCAGGGGCAGAATGAGCAGTTCTTC	NA	TRBJ2-1	TRBV10-3	NA
CAWSRGTGGSEAFF	TGTGCCTGGAGCCGGGGGACAGGGGGTTCTGAAGCTTTCTTT	NA	TRBJ1-1	TRBV30	TRBD1
CASSYSETGFGNEQYF	TGTGCCAGCAGTTACTCGGAGACAGGGTTCGGAAACGAGCAGTACTTC	NA	TRBJ2-7	TRBV6-5	TRBD1
CASSDAKLNQPQHF	TGTGCCAGCAGCGATGCAAAACTTAATCAGCCCCAGCATTTT	NA	TRBJ1-5	TRBV6-2/TRBV6-3	NA
CASSVASAGGSLGEQYF	TGTGCCAGCAGCGTAGCTTCGGCAGGCGGGAGTCTGGGCGAGCAGTACTTC	NA	TRBJ2-7	TRBV9	TRBD2
CASTHRDRVATEAFF	TGTGCCAGTACCCACAGGGACAGAGTGGCCACTGAAGCTTTCTTT	NA	TRBJ1-1	TRBV19	TRBD1